This T cell receptor beta chain appears in the sequencing data of a study of STAT5B mutations in CD4+ large granular lymphocyte leukemia. The wider study: Among healthy controls, a particular HLA allele went with more CDR3 'QG' motifs.

This CDR3 region has 13 residues. Trimming left V 3 bases short and J 5 bases short, with 11 bases between. The germline V gene has CDR1 SEHNR and CDR2 FQNEAQ (reference sequence). Study-wide results and caveats: About a quarter of private leukemic clonotypes occurred rarely in other patients' non-leukemic repertoires.

With respect to this clone: Its target is not known.

In the source study's methods: Productive clonotypes were detectable down to 2.59 x 10-5 frequency. The method was immunoSEQ multiplex PCR; TCRdb's version includes in-frame clones alone and lacks a portion of them. The D gene and trimming were derived from the DNA, and the V and J assignments and clone size from that table. Of fewer than 35,000 clones in the sample, 69% were seen once. The V and J genes are TRBV7-9 and TRBJ2-7, with D tentatively TRBD1 (5 bases). Sequenced sample: CD4+ T cells from blood buffy coats. The receptor was isolated from a human donor in good health. DNA for the CDR3: TGTGCCAGCAGCTTCACAGGTGCCCACGAGCAGTACTTC. Its protein product is CASSFTGAHEQYF. Together with reference TRBV7-9 and TRBJ2-7, the CDR3 gives the full variable domain: DTGVSQNPRHKITKRGQNVTFRCDPISEHNRLYWYRQTLGQGPEFLTYFQNEAQLEKSRLLSDRFSAERPKGSFSTLEIQRTEQGDSAMYLCASSFTGAHEQYFGPGTRLTVT.